The rows below give T cell receptor beta chains drawn from one sample of a study of identical twins. Each CDR3 protein gets one entry after TCRdb re-called the 5' RACE reads with MiXCR. Of fewer than 550,000 distinct CDR3 sequences in the sample, roughly an eighth were seen once. The same data also contributed to another study, on yellow fever vaccine responses in identical twins.

Sequencing used CD4+ T cells sorted from blood. These receptors came from a woman in her late teens or twenties in good health. Both conserved end residues are part of each CDR3. The order of the fields is V gene, J gene, CDR3 protein.

TRBV25-1	TRBJ2-5	CASSELGRKIETQYF
TRBV30	TRBJ2-1	CAWSREGGFF
TRBV10-3	TRBJ1-1	CAISYGQAFEF
TRBV20-1	TRBJ2-1	CSAAGPSGVYNEQFF
TRBV6-1	TRBJ2-3	CASSRGTSGMDTQYF
TRBV25-1	TRBJ2-1	CASSEEAQAKGQFF
TRBV4-1	TRBJ1-2	CASSQDRWDNYGYTF
TRBV7-9	TRBJ2-7	CASSLGLAGPGEQYF
TRBV20-1	TRBJ1-5	CSAGFQPQHF
TRBV7-9	TRBJ1-1	CASSFSLNTEAFF
TRBV24-1	TRBJ2-3	CATSDSAGVTDTQYF
TRBV7-8	TRBJ2-3	CASSDWRGSTDTQYF
TRBV15	TRBJ2-3	CATSRVRGGSPSTDTQYF
TRBV28	TRBJ1-5	CASRTGRSDQPQHF
TRBV6-6	TRBJ2-7	CASRPGTGHEQYF
TRBV20-1	TRBJ2-1	CSASSTGRAYNEQFF
TRBV7-9	TRBJ1-2	CASSLDGQWDGYTF